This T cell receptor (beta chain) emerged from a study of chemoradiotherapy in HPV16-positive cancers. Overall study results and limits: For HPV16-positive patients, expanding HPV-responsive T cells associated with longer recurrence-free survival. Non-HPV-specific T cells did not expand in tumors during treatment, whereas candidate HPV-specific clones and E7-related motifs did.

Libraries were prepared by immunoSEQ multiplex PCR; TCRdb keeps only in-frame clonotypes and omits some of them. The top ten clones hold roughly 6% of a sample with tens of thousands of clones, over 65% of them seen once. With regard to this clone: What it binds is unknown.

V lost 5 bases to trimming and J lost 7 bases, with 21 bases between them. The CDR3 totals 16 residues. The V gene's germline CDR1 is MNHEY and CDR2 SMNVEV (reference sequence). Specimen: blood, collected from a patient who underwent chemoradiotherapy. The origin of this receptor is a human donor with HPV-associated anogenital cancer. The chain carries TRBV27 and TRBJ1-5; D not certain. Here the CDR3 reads CASSLIWVNKSQPQHF. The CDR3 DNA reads TGTGCCAGCAGTCTGATATGGGTCAACAAGTCACAGCCCCAGCATTTT.